This T cell receptor beta chain was observed in a study of blood T cell repertoires in COVID-19. Trimming at V came to 4 bases and at J to 4 bases, leaving 12 bases not matched to a gene. Germline V CDR1 and CDR2: LGHDT, YNNKEL (reference sequence). The CDR3 is 17 amino acids. Sequencing used immunoSEQ multiplex PCR; TCRdb keeps in-frame clones, though not all of them. The sample records 55,000 to 85,000 clones, around 79% being singletons. Input material: peripheral blood. This chain joins TRBV3-1 (or the pseudogene TRBV3-2) and TRBJ2-2; 7 positions match TRBD2. This clonotype originated in a man aged 60 to 75 with active or convalescent COVID-19. CDR3 coding DNA: TGTGCCAGCAGCCCTCACGGGGGAGGGGCGACCACCGGGGAGCTGTTTTTT. Residues: CASSPHGGGATTGELFF.